A single sample is the source of the 14 T cell receptor beta chains below, sequenced in a study of CD8+ T cells in alopecia areata. Following extraction, RNA underwent reverse transcription to cDNA, which served as the sequencing template. This table comes from immunoSEQ multiplex PCR, and its TCRdb copy is limited to in-frame clones, with some not included. Reported are roughly 3,000 clones, none seen only once; the ten largest carry 40% to 50%. The sample comprised lesional skin. The receptors come from a C3H/HeJ mouse with alopecia areata. MHC haplotype: H2-k.

This clone was detected many times. Genes and germline are mouse. Read coverage stops 4 residues before the CDR3 terminus; the germline J gene supplies the remainder. This chain connects TRBV13-3 to TRBJ1-4; 12 bases agree with TRBD1. Looked up from germline, CDR1 is NNHDY and CDR2 is SYVADS. The CDR3 spans 15 residues. Partial CDR3 DNA: TGTGCCAGCAGTGATTGGGACAGGGGGCTCGAA. It specifies CASSDWDRGLE. The entire CDR3 protein is CASSDWDRGLERLFF. Filled out from reference TRBV13-3 and TRBJ1-4, the complete variable domain reads EAAVTQSPRSKVAVTGGKVTLSCHQTNNHDYMYWYRQDTGHGLRLIHYSYVADSTEKGDIPDGYKASRPSQENFSLILELASLSQTAVYFCASSDWDRGLERLFFGHGTKLSVL.

This clone occurred many times. Gene labels here are mouse ones. The DNA read from the CDR3 is TGCACCTGCAGTGCCCAGGACAGGGGGGACACA. It translates to CTCSAQDRGDT. The CDR3 reads in full as CTCSAQDRGDTEVFF. This chain uses TRBV1 with TRBJ1-1; TRBD1 matches at 10 bases. The read terminates 4 residues before the CDR3 end, so the remaining end is supplied by the germline J gene. V lost 3 bases, J lost 3 bases, and 4 bases stayed unmatched. From germline, CDR1 is NSQYPW and CDR2 LRSPGD (reference sequence). The CDR3 has 15 amino acids.

This clone occurred many times. Mouse gene names and germline throughout. CDR3 DNA (partial): TGTGCCAGCAGTATTGAACAGTAT. Amino acid sequence: CASSIEQY. The full CDR3 sequence reads CASSIEQYEQYF. V gene TRBV19 combines with J gene TRBJ2-7; D is unresolved. The read gets to within 4 residues of the CDR3 end, and the germline J gene fills in the rest. The CDR3 loop spans 12 amino acids. Germline V gene lookup returns CDR1 FNHDT and CDR2 SITEND (reference sequence).

This clone showed up many times. Gene names refer to mouse genes. Read coverage stops 4 residues before the CDR3 terminus; the germline J gene supplies the remainder. The chain employs TRBV29 and TRBJ2-7; 11 bases align to TRBD2. The CDR3 length is 16 residues. The trim removed 5 bases at V and 3 bases at J, leaving 9 bases unmatched. Germline V lookup: CDR1 MSHET, CDR2 SYDVDS. The sequenced part of the CDR3 DNA is TGTGCTAGCAGTCCCACTCCGGGACTGGGGGTCTAT. Translation gives CASSPTPGLGVY. The CDR3, in full, reads CASSPTPGLGVYEQYF.

This clone was observed at least ten times. Any gene name here is a mouse gene name. The CDR3 end falls 4 residues outside the read, so it is completed with the germline J gene. The chain uses TRBV13-2 and TRBJ2-4, with TRBD2 matching 12 bases. J lost 3 bases, V lost 1 base, and 6 bases had no gene match. The CDR3 consists of 17 residues. From germline, CDR1 is NNHNN and CDR2 SYGAGS (reference sequence). The covered CDR3 bases are TGTGCCAGCGGTGATCTGGGACTGGGGGGTGGGCAAAAC. Translating it yields CASGDLGLGGGQN. The entire CDR3 protein is CASGDLGLGGGQNTLYF.

This clone came up a few times. A much larger clone lies one base from this, so it may be a read error. Mouse gene names apply. With the read ending 4 residues before the CDR3 end, the germline J gene is used to fill in that end. This chain connects TRBV24 to TRBJ1-2; TRBD1 aligns across 8 bases. From germline, CDR1 is KGHTA and CDR2 FRNEEI. The J segment lost 0 bases and the V segment lost 3 bases, leaving 0 bases of the junction unmatched. The CDR3 contains 14 residues. The sequenced part of the CDR3 DNA is TGTGCCAGCAGTCTACAGGGGGCAAACTCC. It encodes CASSLQGANS. The full CDR3 protein is CASSLQGANSDYTF.

This clone was counted many times. Genes and germline come from the mouse. The read ends 4 residues before the CDR3 terminus; that terminus is restored from the germline J gene. The chain is built from TRBV13-2 and TRBJ2-2, with 7 bases lining up with TRBD1. The trim removed 5 bases at V and 2 bases at J, leaving 0 bases unmatched. The CDR3 loop spans 13 amino acids. Germline values: CDR1 NNHNN, CDR2 SYGAGS (reference sequence). CDR3 DNA, as far as it was read: TGTGCCAGCGGACAGGGGAACACCGGG. Amino acids: CASGQGNTG. The whole CDR3 reads CASGQGNTGQLYF.

A remark on this clone: Relative to the germline gene, one junction end is altered; a read error may explain this. All gene names here are mouse names. The read stops 4 residues short of the end of the CDR3; the missing end is completed from the germline J gene. The V and J genes are TRBV5 and TRBJ2-3, with 9 bases that match TRBD2. Germline CDR1 is LGHNA and CDR2 is YNLKQL (reference sequence). The CDR3 length is 16 residues. CDR3 sequence: CARSQDGGASAETLYF. CDR3 bases read: TGTGCCCGCAGCCAGGATGGGGGGGCTAGTGCAGAA.

This clone was detected many times. TCRdb and the translated DNA give different amino acids at residue 12; the protein presented here is the one translated from the DNA. The gene names given are mouse names. From the germline J gene comes the end of the CDR3, since the read stops 3 residues before it. The V gene is TRBV13-3, the J gene TRBJ1-6; TRBD1 aligns across 8 bases. TRBJ1-6 is designated an ORF whose function remains uncertain. The germline V gene has CDR1 NNHDY and CDR2 SYVADS. The CDR3 consists of 15 residues. V lost 6 bases, J lost 0 bases, and 2 bases stayed unmatched. The CDR3: CASIQGASYNSPLYF. CDR3 DNA, as far as it was read: TGTGCCAGCATCCAGGGGGCTTCCTATAATTCGCCC.

This clone was detected many times. Gene names refer to mouse genes. The read falls 4 residues short of the CDR3 end, and the missing part is taken from the germline J gene. The gene calls are TRBV13-2 and TRBJ2-1, with 9 nucleotides matching TRBD2. Germline V lookup: CDR1 NNHNN, CDR2 SYGAGS (reference sequence). The CDR3 is made up of 17 amino acids. The junction had 4 bases not matched to a gene; V was cut back by 0 bases and J by 0 bases. CDR3 sequence reads: CASGDATGGPNYAEQFF. CDR3 DNA, as far as it was read: TGTGCCAGCGGTGATGCAACTGGGGGGCCTAACTATGCT.

This clone was detected ten times or more. Gene labels here are mouse ones. The CDR3 end falls 4 residues outside the read, so it is completed with the germline J gene. The chain joins TRBV31 to TRBJ1-2; the D gene is possibly TRBD1 (6 bases). V was cut by 3 bases and J by 0 bases, with 11 bases left in between. This CDR3 is 14 amino acids long. The V gene's germline CDR1 is GKSSPN and CDR2 SITVG. The CDR3 bases that were read are TGTGCCTGGAGCCCGGACAGTGCAAACTCC. Its protein is CAWSPDSANS. From start to end, the CDR3 is CAWSPDSANSDYTF.

This clone showed up many times. Genes and germline are mouse. The sequenced fragment ends 4 residues before the CDR3 boundary, so the rest is inferred from the germline J gene. The chain has TRBV13-2 and TRBJ2-3; 12 bases are a match to TRBD2. The CDR3 consists of 16 residues. V was clipped by 0 bases and J by 1 base; unmatched bases: 0. Germline V CDR1 and CDR2: NNHNN, SYGAGS (reference sequence). The CDR3 loop is CASGDGLGGRAETLYF. The part of the CDR3 DNA that was read is TGTGCCAGCGGTGATGGACTGGGGGGGCGTGCAGAA.

This clone was counted ten times or more. At residue 12, TCRdb's protein disagrees with the DNA translation; the protein shown here derives from the DNA. Germline and genes here are mouse. The read finishes 3 residues shy of the CDR3 end, and the germline J gene is used to complete it. V usage is TRBV13-2 and J usage is TRBJ1-6; a possible D gene is TRBD1 (6 bases). TRBJ1-6 is recorded as an ORF, its role being uncertain. Germline lookup yields CDR1 NNHNN and CDR2 SYGAGS (reference sequence). V lost 3 bases to trimming and J lost 0 bases, with 7 bases between them. The CDR3 spans 15 residues. CDR3 sequence reads: CASGGDTSYNSPLYF. The CDR3 DNA, read in part, is TGTGCCAGCGGTGGGGACACTTCCTATAATTCGCCC.

By share, this clone counts as medium-sized. The gene names given are mouse names. The CDR3 protein is CTCSAPRGSQNTLYF. CDR3 DNA, as far as it was read: TGCACCTGCAGTGCCCCCAGGGGTAGTCAAAAC. J is TRBJ2-4 and V is TRBV1; possible D gene TRBD1, 6 bases. The read halts 4 residues ahead of the CDR3 end, with the missing end drawn from the germline J gene. Trimming pared 3 bases from V and 0 bases from J, leaving 10 bases between. CDR1 is NSQYPW and CDR2 is LRSPGD in the germline V gene (reference sequence). This CDR3 has 15 residues.